This record covers a single T cell receptor beta chain. The antigen is undetermined. This specimen belongs to a study of Ad26.COV2.S vaccination and SARS-CoV-2 variants. Study information: Participants got Ad26.COV2.S intramuscularly, once or twice 56 days apart.

Germline V lookup: CDR1 SNHLY, CDR2 FYNNEI. The CDR3 sequence is 14 residues long. J was trimmed by 4 bases and V by 4 bases; bases with no gene match: 5. Whole-study results and caveats: Substantial response breadth was reportedly seen for spike-specific CD8+ and CD4+ T cells after vaccination. Spike-specific TCR breadth in vaccine recipients exceeded that seen in placebo recipients.

Treatment defined: 15 to 20 received Ad26.COV2.S at low or high dose, single or two shots; about five received placebo; per-sample allocation not given. The samples date from day 63 after the first vaccine or placebo injection. Profiled with immunoSEQ multiplex PCR; TCRdb holds only in-frame clones, not every one. The sample records a few hundred thousand clones, around 91% being singletons. The TCR was taken from a person aged 18-60 years who received the Ad26.COV2.S COVID-19 vaccine or a placebo. The sequencing here drew on peripheral blood, taken in a trial of Ad26.COV2.S vaccine versus placebo. The chain combines TRBV2 with TRBJ2-5; the match to TRBD1 covers 8 bases. For the CDR3, the DNA is TGTGCCAGCAGTGGCTTACAGGGGGTAGAGACCCAGTACTTC. Protein sequence: CASSGLQGVETQYF.